These T cell receptor beta chains were read from a single sample in a study of cytomegalovirus exposure and HLA in healthy donors. Data came from immunoSEQ multiplex PCR; TCRdb stores just in-frame clones and leaves some out. The sample lists roughly 130,000 clones, about nine tenths occurring once. Sequenced sample: PBMCs. The receptors come from a man aged 30 to 45 in good health and CMV-seronegative. Both conserved end residues are part of each CDR3. Fields, in order: V gene, clone size, J gene, D gene, CDR3 protein, CDR3 DNA. A D gene is named only where the DNA matches it firmly. The size entry is marked missing in some rows and otherwise reads once, few, many or a size class.

>TRBV9|NA|TRBJ2-7|NA
CASSPRGDKYSYEQYF
TGTGCCAGCAGCCCCAGGGGGGACAAGTACTCCTACGAGCAGTACTTC
>TRBV2|NA|TRBJ2-2|TRBD1
CATQGARSTGELFF
TGTGCCACCCAGGGGGCGCGGAGCACCGGGGAGCTGTTTTTT
>TRBV19|NA|TRBJ2-5|NA
CASSIRQKETQYF
TGTGCCAGTAGTATCCGACAGAAAGAGACCCAGTACTTC
>TRBV7-2|NA|TRBJ1-5|NA
CASSQNTGGYDQPQHF
TGTGCCAGCAGCCAAAATACCGGGGGGTACGATCAGCCCCAGCATTTT
>TRBV4-1|NA|TRBJ2-7|NA
CASSHPDPGLAYEQYF
TGCGCCAGCAGCCATCCAGACCCCGGGTTGGCCTACGAGCAGTACTTC
>TRBV5-4|NA|TRBJ1-2|TRBD1
CASSFNRGHGYTF
TGTGCCAGCAGTTTTAACAGGGGGCATGGCTACACCTTC
>TRBV6-5|NA|TRBJ1-1|NA
CASRTSQGRNTEAFF
TGTGCCAGCAGAACCTCTCAGGGTAGGAACACTGAAGCTTTCTTT
>TRBV5-6|NA|TRBJ2-1|NA
CASSFRGGSIYNEQFF
TGTGCCAGCAGCTTTCGTGGAGGGAGTATTTACAATGAGCAGTTCTTC
>TRBV6-5|NA|TRBJ2-3|NA
CASSYSNPGVADTQYF
TGTGCCAGCAGTTACTCGAACCCCGGGGTCGCAGATACGCAGTATTTT
>TRBV6-5|NA|TRBJ1-1|NA
CASSFRRGGDTEAFF
TGTGCCAGCAGTTTCCGGAGGGGAGGGGACACTGAAGCTTTCTTT
>TRBV7-2|NA|TRBJ2-1|NA
CASSIYHNEQFF
TGTGCCAGCAGCATATATCACAATGAGCAGTTCTTC
>TRBV19|NA|TRBJ2-1|NA
CASSVQGGSYNEQFF
TGTGCCAGTAGTGTCCAAGGGGGCTCCTACAATGAGCAGTTCTTC
>TRBV6-1|once|TRBJ1-4|TRBD1
CASSGGQRSTNEKLFF
TGTGCCAGCAGTGGGGGACAGAGATCAACTAATGAAAAACTGTTTTTT
>TRBV9|NA|TRBJ1-5|NA
CASSPRGYNQPQHF
TGTGCCAGCAGCCCGAGGGGGTACAATCAGCCCCAGCATTTT
>TRBV30|NA|TRBJ2-2|NA
CAWSVQGAGELFF
TGTGCCTGGAGTGTACAAGGGGCCGGGGAGCTGTTTTTT
>TRBV9|NA|TRBJ1-3|NA
CASSVDSGNTIYF
TGTGCCAGCAGCGTTGACAGTGGAAACACCATATATTTT
>TRBV6-1|NA|TRBJ2-1|TRBD2
CASSEGGRSQLKGSSGTYNEQFF
TGTGCCAGCAGCGAAGGAGGGCGGAGTCAACTCAAGGGCAGTAGCGGGACCTACAATGAGCAGTTCTTC
>TRBV7-6|NA|TRBJ1-2|NA
CASSLDPGNYGYTF
TGTGCCAGCAGCTTAGATCCGGGGAACTATGGCTACACCTTC
>TRBV29-1|NA|TRBJ1-2|NA
CSVEVAGSNYGYTF
TGCAGCGTTGAAGTCGCAGGCAGTAACTATGGCTACACCTTC
>TRBV7-9|NA|TRBJ2-2|NA
CASSLGQHGELFF
TGTGCCAGCAGCCTAGGACAGCACGGGGAGCTGTTTTTT
>TRBV30|NA|TRBJ2-2|TRBD2
CAYMIAGRGRELFF
TGTGCCTACATGATAGCGGGACGGGGCCGGGAGCTGTTTTTT
>TRBV9|NA|TRBJ1-6|NA
CASSVGGSNSPLHF
TGTGCCAGCAGCGTGGGGGGTAGTAATTCACCCCTCCACTTT
>TRBV7-9|NA|TRBJ2-1|NA
CASSLVLDRMLAVDEQFF
TGTGCCAGCAGCTTAGTCTTAGATAGGATGCTAGCCGTTGATGAGCAGTTCTTC
>TRBV4-1|NA|TRBJ2-7|TRBD2
CASSPDGGGGYEQYF
TGCGCCAGCAGCCCTGATGGTGGGGGGGGCTACGAGCAGTACTTC
>TRBV6-5|NA|TRBJ2-7|TRBD2
CASSPTSGYEQYF
TGTGCCAGCAGCCCGACTAGCGGCTACGAGCAGTACTTC